This passage covers 16 T cell receptor beta chains from one sample sequenced in a study of a mutant IDH1 vaccine in newly diagnosed glioma. The method was immunoSEQ multiplex PCR; TCRdb's version includes in-frame clones alone and lacks a portion of them. The profile shows roughly 68,000 clones, 79% of them singletons. The time point here: baseline, week 1 (first vaccination visit). Regarding treatment: pre-vaccination baseline after standard-of-care therapy. This sample comprised PBMCs, obtained from a glioma patient treated with radiotherapy, temozolomide or both. These receptors came from a man aged 45-65 years with glioma.

V gene TRBV19 combines with J gene TRBJ2-2; D is unresolved. Trimming left V 8 bases short and J 6 bases short, with 7 bases between. Germline loops: CDR1 LNHDA, CDR2 SQIVND (reference sequence). This CDR3 has 11 amino acids. The CDR3 nucleotides read TGTGCCAGTCTATTCGCCGGGGAGCTGTTTTTT. Encoded protein: CASLFAGELFF. Supplemented by reference TRBV19 and TRBJ2-2, the full variable domain reads DGGITQSPKYLFRKEGQNVTLSCEQNLNHDAMYWYRQDPGQGLRLIYYSQIVNDFQKGDIAEGYSVSREKKESFPLTVTSAQKNPTAFYLCASLFAGELFFGEGSRLTVL.

The chain recombines TRBV10-3 with TRBJ1-3; maybe TRBD1 (5 bases). V was pared by 11 bases and J by 0 bases, with 14 bases between. The CDR3 consists of 14 residues. In germline, CDR1 is ENHRY, CDR2 SYGVKD. Written as DNA, the CDR3 is TGTGCCGCACTAGACAGTTTCTCTGGAAACACCATATATTTT. Translation gives CAALDSFSGNTIYF.

CDR3 sequence reads: CASRAQGVSTDTQYF. DNA for the CDR3: TGTGCCAGCAGGGCTCAGGGTGTTAGCACAGATACGCAGTATTTT. The J gene is TRBJ2-3, the V gene TRBV6-4, with D perhaps TRBD1 (5 bases). Per germline, CDR1 MRHNA and CDR2 SNTAGT. Trimming left V 6 bases short and J 0 bases short, with 13 bases between. CDR3 size: 15 residues.

The sample holds a few counts of this clone. The V and J genes are TRBV29-1 and TRBJ1-1; 9 bases map to TRBD1. The CDR3 has 13 residues. CDR1 SQVTM and CDR2 ANQGSEA come from the germline V gene. V trimming: 7 bases; J trimming: 6 bases; junction bases outside the gene matches: 9. CDR3 sequence (DNA): TGCAGCGCATGGACAGGGGTTATACCTGAAGCTTTCTTT. Its protein is CSAWTGVIPEAFF.

The rearrangement uses TRBV5-1 and TRBJ1-5; a possible D gene is TRBD1 (5 bases). CDR1 is SGHRS and CDR2 is YFSETQ in the germline V gene. The CDR3 covers 15 residues. Trimming took 4 bases from V and 3 from J, leaving 14 bases between them. CDR3: CASSVTGNLNQPQHF. DNA of the CDR3: TGCGCCAGCAGCGTTACAGGAAACCTCAATCAGCCCCAGCATTTT.

This chain uses TRBV5-1 with TRBJ2-5; D unclear. V dropped 1 base and J dropped 1 base, with 8 bases sitting between them. The CDR3 spans 14 residues. Germline assignment: CDR1 SGHRS and CDR2 YFSETQ. CDR3 sequence reads: CASSLRQFQETQYF. Written as DNA, the CDR3 is TGCGCCAGCAGCTTGAGGCAGTTCCAAGAGACCCAGTACTTC.

This clone has more than one count but fewer than ten. This chain joins TRBV19 and TRBJ1-2; D is possibly TRBD1 (6 bases). The CDR3 totals 17 residues. CDR1 LNHDA and CDR2 SQIVND come from the germline V gene (reference sequence). V was trimmed by 3 bases and J by 6 bases, leaving 23 bases between them. CDR3 DNA: TGTGCCAGTAGTATTCGAGGTTACAGGGAGGAAGTCAATGGCTACACCTTC. Translating gives CASSIRGYREEVNGYTF.

The chain uses TRBV4-1 and TRBJ2-7, with D tentatively TRBD1 or TRBD2 (7 bases each). The CDR3 consists of 17 residues. Looked up from germline, CDR1 is MGHRA and CDR2 is YSYEKL. Trimming cost V 2 bases and J 0 bases, with 17 bases left between them. The CDR3: CASSQRGDSSHSYEQYF. CDR3 DNA: TGCGCCAGCAGCCAACGGGGGGACAGTAGCCACTCCTACGAGCAGTACTTC.

This clone was seen a handful of times. J is TRBJ1-2 and V is TRBV6-5; 8 bases line up with TRBD1. The CDR3 consists of 13 residues. J was trimmed by 3 bases and V by 7 bases; bases with no gene match: 4. Germline V CDR1 and CDR2: MNHEY, SVGAGI. The CDR3 protein is CASKDRGYYGYTF. As DNA, the CDR3 is TGTGCCAGCAAAGACAGGGGTTACTATGGCTACACCTTC.

The CDR3 DNA is TGTGCCAGCAGCTCCGCCAGGGGGTTTAGCACAGATACGCAGTATTTT. The encoded protein is CASSSARGFSTDTQYF. The V gene is TRBV7-9, the J gene TRBJ2-3; 7 bases match TRBD1. The CDR3 covers 16 residues. Trimming removed 4 bases from V and 0 bases from J; junction bases left unmatched: 7. Per germline, CDR1 SEHNR and CDR2 FQNEAQ (reference sequence).

The gene calls are TRBV2 and TRBJ1-2; 7 positions agree with TRBD1. V was clipped by 6 bases and J by 0 bases; unmatched bases: 13. The germline V gene has CDR1 SNHLY and CDR2 FYNNEI. The CDR3 consists of 17 residues. Written as DNA, the CDR3 is TGTGCCAGCAGGCACGGGACAGCCCGCCCCACTAACTATGGCTACACCTTC. Its protein product is CASRHGTARPTNYGYTF.

The chain couples TRBV7-9 to TRBJ1-4, with 8 bases matching TRBD1. The germline V gene has CDR1 SEHNR and CDR2 FQNEAQ (reference sequence). The V gene end was trimmed by 0 bases and the J gene end by 7 bases; junction bases not matched to a gene: 4. This CDR3 comprises 15 residues. The CDR3 DNA follows: TGTGCCAGCAGCTTAGCGCAGGGGGCAGGTGAAAAACTGTTTTTT. It encodes CASSLAQGAGEKLFF.

The CDR3 bases are TGTGCCAGCATAGCGAGACCCACCGGGGAGCTGTTTTTT. Encoded protein: CASIARPTGELFF. The V gene is TRBV27, the J gene TRBJ2-2, with D perhaps TRBD2 (5 bases). This CDR3 comprises 13 residues. Trimming cost V 7 bases and J 4 bases, with 10 bases left between them. CDR1 MNHEY and CDR2 SMNVEV come from the germline V gene (reference sequence).

The genes are TRBV7-2 and TRBJ1-5, with TRBD1 identical over 7 bases. This CDR3 has 14 amino acids. The J segment lost 9 bases and the V segment lost 5 bases, leaving 10 bases of the junction unmatched. CDR1 and CDR2 (germline): SGHTA, FQGNSA. CDR3 in DNA: TGTGCCAGCAGCGGGACAGAGGGGTTTTCGCCCCAGCATTTT. The encoded protein is CASSGTEGFSPQHF. The variable domain in full, completed from reference TRBV7-2 and TRBJ1-5, reads GAGVSQSPSNKVTEKGKDVELRCDPISGHTALYWYRQSLGQGLEFLIYFQGNSAPDKSGLPSDRFSAERTGGSVSTLTIQRTQQEDSAVYLCASSGTEGFSPQHFGDGTRLSIL.

The chain links TRBV30 to TRBJ2-5; 7 bases agree with TRBD1. Looked up from germline, CDR1 is GTSNPN and CDR2 is SVGIG (reference sequence). The CDR3 totals 14 residues. V shed 3 bases and J 1 base; nucleotides not matched to a gene: 5. The CDR3 DNA is TGTGCCTGGAGACTCAGGGGGTCCCAAGAGACCCAGTACTTC. It translates to CAWRLRGSQETQYF. Based on the CDR3 plus reference TRBV30 and TRBJ2-5, the full variable domain is SQTIHQWPATLVQPVGSPLSLECTVEGTSNPNLYWYRQAAGRGLQLLFYSVGIGQISSEVPQNLSASRPQDRQFILSSKKLLLSDSGFYLCAWRLRGSQETQYFGPGTRLLVL.

The chain uses TRBV25-1 and TRBJ1-1; no reliable D call. The CDR3 consists of 12 residues. V dropped 8 bases and J dropped 6 bases, with 13 bases sitting between them. Germline CDR1 reads MGHDK; CDR2 reads SYGVNS. The CDR3 nucleotides are TGTGCCAGCGGCCTCGGGAGGGCTGAAGCTTTCTTT. Protein: CASGLGRAEAFF.